Presented here are 30 T cell receptor beta chains from one specimen sequenced in a study of PD-L1 blockade in urothelial cancer (dated by TCRdb to 2015 to 2018). Library method: the immunoSEQ multiplex PCR assay. TCRdb stores this immuneACCESS table with in-frame sequences only. Part of the clones is absent; in the studies checked, under half of the shortfall reflects unresolved V genes, and no reason is known for the rest. This sample lists over 20,000 clones; about 86% were detected once. The ten largest clones capture 31% of the sample. The source material was PBMCs, sampled around atezolizumab (anti-PD-L1) treatment. All receptors derive from a man aged 55 to 70 with urothelial cancer.

The CDR3 nucleotides are TGTGCCAGCAGCTCCATACTAGCGGGAGACTTCTACGAGCAGTACTTC. This encodes CASSSILAGDFYEQYF. V gene TRBV7-9 combines with J gene TRBJ2-7, with 11 bases that match TRBD2. From germline, CDR1 is SEHNR and CDR2 FQNEAQ (reference sequence). The CDR3 spans 16 residues. V was clipped by 4 bases and J by 3 bases; unmatched bases: 8.

The V call is TRBV7-8, the J call TRBJ2-2; 9 nucleotides line up with TRBD1. The CDR3 length is 15 residues. Unmatched junction bases numbered 6, after V lost 4 bases and J lost 6 bases. Germline-derived CDR1 and CDR2 are SGHVS and FQNEAQ. The CDR3 DNA reads TGTGCCAGCAGCTACGGGGACAGGGCGGCCGGGGAGCTGTTTTTT. Amino acids: CASSYGDRAAGELFF.

This clone occurred once. The V call is TRBV10-3, the J call TRBJ2-2; 8 bases fit TRBD1. The germline V gene has CDR1 ENHRY and CDR2 SYGVKD. The CDR3 is made up of 15 amino acids. The ends lost 6 bases at V and 0 bases at J; junction bases unmatched: 3. CDR3 loop: CAISKDRANTGELFF. The CDR3 region has the DNA TGTGCCATCAGCAAGGACAGGGCGAACACCGGGGAGCTGTTTTTT.

The chain joins TRBV11-1 to TRBJ1-1; perhaps TRBD1 as D (5 bases). This CDR3 is 16 amino acids long. The V end lost 4 bases, the J end lost 4 bases, and 19 bases lay between the germline ends. Germline V gene sequence: CDR1 SGHAT, CDR2 FQDESV (reference sequence). Here the CDR3 DNA reads TGTGCCAGCAGCTCCCCGACGACAGTTCCTATCACTGAAGCTTTCTTT. Residues: CASSSPTTVPITEAFF.

The gene calls are TRBV7-2 and TRBJ1-1; 7 nucleotides line up with TRBD1. The trim removed 1 base at V and 4 bases at J, leaving 3 bases unmatched. Germline loops: CDR1 SGHTA, CDR2 FQGNSA. This CDR3 region has 14 residues. This CDR3 reads CASSLDRGPTEAFF. CDR3 nucleotides: TGTGCCAGCAGCTTAGACAGGGGTCCCACTGAAGCTTTCTTT. The complete variable domain, with remaining parts taken from reference TRBV7-2 and TRBJ1-1, reads GAGVSQSPSNKVTEKGKDVELRCDPISGHTALYWYRQSLGQGLEFLIYFQGNSAPDKSGLPSDRFSAERTGGSVSTLTIQRTQQEDSAVYLCASSLDRGPTEAFFGQGTRLTVV.

The gene calls are TRBV27 and TRBJ2-1; 7 nucleotides line up with TRBD2. Trimming took 6 bases from V and 9 from J; bases not matched to a gene: 11. CDR1 and CDR2 from the germline V gene are MNHEY and SMNVEV (reference sequence). The length of the CDR3 is 14 residues. CDR3 bases: TGTGCCAGCAGCCCAGCGGGATCTAGGGGTGAGCAGTTCTTC. Translated, it gives CASSPAGSRGEQFF.

The chain joins TRBV5-5 to TRBJ1-1; possibly TRBD1 for D (6 bases). Germline CDR1 is SGHKS and CDR2 is YYEKEE (reference sequence). Trimming left V 3 bases short and J 7 bases short, with 19 bases between. This CDR3 spans 15 amino acids. CDR3 coding DNA: TGTGCCAGCAGCTCCTTGGGAGGGGGTCAATTTGAAGCTTTCTTT. It encodes CASSSLGGGQFEAFF.

This chain uses TRBV27 with TRBJ1-2, with D maybe TRBD1 (6 bases). The ends were cut back, 4 bases at V and 5 bases at J, with 20 bases in the middle. CDR1 and CDR2 from the germline V gene are MNHEY and SMNVEV (reference sequence). The CDR3 totals 16 residues. The CDR3 protein is CASSSQAGQFLYGYTF. In nucleotides, the CDR3 is TGTGCCAGCAGTTCTCAAGCCGGACAGTTCTTATATGGCTACACCTTC.

J is TRBJ2-3 and V is TRBV28, with a weak D call TRBD1 (6 bases). This CDR3 spans 14 amino acids. Trimming removed 5 bases from V and 0 bases from J, with 9 bases in between. Per germline, CDR1 MDHEN and CDR2 SYDVKM. The CDR3 is CASSRQASTDTQYF. In nucleotides, the CDR3 is TGTGCCAGCAGTCGACAGGCTAGCACAGATACGCAGTATTTT.

The rearrangement uses TRBV4-1 and TRBJ2-2; 7 nucleotides line up with TRBD1. Germline assignment: CDR1 MGHRA and CDR2 YSYEKL. The CDR3 consists of 16 residues. Trimming cost V 3 bases and J 1 base; bases outside gene matches: 5. The CDR3 DNA sequence: TGCGCCAGCAGCCACCCCGGGACAGTGAACACCGGGGAGCTGTTTTTT. Its translation is CASSHPGTVNTGELFF.

This chain links TRBV11-1 with TRBJ2-7; D unclear. Germline CDR1 is SGHAT and CDR2 is FQDESV (reference sequence). V was shortened by 4 bases and J by 4 bases, with 17 bases between the two germline ends. The CDR3 contains 15 residues. The chain's CDR3 is CASSSPSQYPYEQYF. CDR3 sequence (DNA): TGTGCCAGCAGCTCCCCTTCCCAGTACCCTTACGAGCAGTACTTC.

This sequence joins TRBV5-1 and TRBJ2-3; D ambiguous. The CDR3 has 13 residues. CDR1 and CDR2 from the germline V gene are SGHRS and YFSETQ. The V gene lost 0 bases and the J gene lost 4 bases, with 6 bases spanning the gap. This CDR3 reads CASSLGRPDTQYF. CDR3 DNA sequence: TGCGCCAGCAGCTTGGGGAGACCAGATACGCAGTATTTT.

The chain employs TRBV5-1 and TRBJ1-1; perhaps TRBD1 as D (5 bases). Deletions cut 5 bases from V and 0 bases from J, with 11 bases between. CDR1 and CDR2 from the germline V gene are SGHRS and YFSETQ. CDR3 length: 14 amino acids. In DNA, the CDR3 is TGCGCCAGCAGGAACCGACAGTTGAACACTGAAGCTTTCTTT. Its translation: CASRNRQLNTEAFF.

The chain combines TRBV7-8 with TRBJ1-6; D is unclear. Deletions cut 3 bases from V and 4 bases from J, with 7 bases between. Per the germline V gene, CDR1 is SGHVS and CDR2 is FQNEAQ. There are 14 residues in the CDR3. The CDR3 here is CASSFGDYNSPLHF. The DNA for the CDR3 is TGTGCCAGCAGCTTCGGTGATTATAATTCACCCCTCCACTTT.

The chain links TRBV9 to TRBJ2-5, with D tentatively TRBD2 (5 bases). The germline V and J ends were trimmed by 1 base and 4 bases, with 17 bases remaining between them. The CDR3 totals 16 residues. Per germline, CDR1 SGDLS and CDR2 YYNGEE. The CDR3 DNA follows: TGTGCCAGCAGCGTAACAAGCGGCGCCCTGGGAGAGACCCAGTACTTC. This encodes CASSVTSGALGETQYF.

The CDR3 DNA follows: TGTGCCAGCAGCGCGGCCCCCTCGGGAAGCTCCTATAATTCACCCCTCCACTTT. Residues: CASSAAPSGSSYNSPLHF. V gene TRBV9 combines with J gene TRBJ1-6; D is unclear. Germline V CDR1 and CDR2: SGDLS, YYNGEE. This CDR3 is 18 amino acids long. Trimming removed 3 bases from V and 0 bases from J, with 16 bases in between. Supplemented by reference TRBV9 and TRBJ1-6, the full variable domain reads DSGVTQTPKHLITATGQRVTLRCSPRSGDLSVYWYQQSLDQGLQFLIQYYNGEERAKGNILERFSAQQFPDLHSELNLSSLELGDSALYFCASSAAPSGSSYNSPLHFGNGTRLTVT.

This chain uses TRBV11-2 with TRBJ1-1; a possible D gene is TRBD1 (5 bases). The CDR3 runs to 14 residues. The germline gives CDR1 SGHAT, CDR2 FQNNGV. Trimming left V 4 bases short and J 1 base short, with 10 bases between. The CDR3 here is CASSSRQGNTEAFF. As DNA, the CDR3 is TGTGCCAGCAGCTCCCGTCAGGGGAACACTGAAGCTTTCTTT.

The CDR3 loop reads CASSLGTGTTYEQYF. CDR3 nucleotide sequence: TGTGCCAGCAGCTTAGGGACAGGGACCACCTACGAGCAGTACTTC. The chain is built from TRBV7-6 and TRBJ2-7, with 8 bases lining up with TRBD1. CDR3 size: 15 residues. Germline-derived CDR1 and CDR2 are SGHVS and FNYEAQ. Unmatched junction bases numbered 4, after V lost 1 base and J lost 2 bases.

The rearrangement uses TRBV12-5 and TRBJ2-1; D might be TRBD2 (5 bases). Trimming took 6 bases from V and 1 from J, leaving 13 bases between them. The CDR3 sequence is 15 residues long. CDR1 and CDR2 from the germline V gene are LGHNT and FRNRAP. The CDR3 is CASGTGSGSYNEQFF. CDR3 DNA sequence: TGTGCTAGTGGAACGGGGTCGGGATCCTACAATGAGCAGTTCTTC.

The CDR3 here is CATTSGGGNSPLHF. The CDR3 DNA reads as TGTGCCACCACTTCAGGGGGCGGGAATTCACCCCTCCACTTT. The chain recombines TRBV19 with TRBJ1-6; 8 bases fit TRBD1. Germline values: CDR1 LNHDA, CDR2 SQIVND (reference sequence). Losses at the gene ends were 10 bases for V and 7 bases for J; bases not matched to a gene: 9. The CDR3 is 14 amino acids. The whole variable domain, filled in from reference TRBV19 and TRBJ1-6, reads DGGITQSPKYLFRKEGQNVTLSCEQNLNHDAMYWYRQDPGQGLRLIYYSQIVNDFQKGDIAEGYSVSREKKESFPLTVTSAQKNPTAFYLCATTSGGGNSPLHFGNGTRLTVT.

The gene calls are TRBV6-1 and TRBJ2-7; a possible D gene is TRBD2 (5 bases). Germline CDR1 is MNHNS and CDR2 is SASEGT. Trimming left V 1 base short and J 5 bases short, with 18 bases between. The CDR3 runs to 16 residues. The CDR3: CASSEVVGGIVDEQYF. The CDR3 coding sequence is TGTGCCAGCAGTGAAGTCGTCGGAGGTATTGTCGACGAGCAGTACTTC.

The chain couples TRBV18 to TRBJ2-7; D gene unclear. V dropped 6 bases and J dropped 1 base, with 13 bases sitting between them. The CDR3 runs to 14 residues. Germline CDR1 is KGHSH and CDR2 is LQKENI. In nucleotides, the CDR3 is TGTGCCAGCTCCCTAGGAACATCGTCCTACGAGCAGTACTTC. Encoded protein: CASSLGTSSYEQYF.

The CDR3 loop reads CASSLEGFGANVLTF. The CDR3 coding sequence is TGTGCCAGCAGCTTGGAGGGCTTTGGGGCCAACGTCCTGACTTTC. This chain links TRBV6-6 with TRBJ2-6; possibly TRBD2 for D (6 bases). From germline, CDR1 is MNHNY and CDR2 SVGAGI (reference sequence). This CDR3 is built from 15 residues. Trimming removed 6 bases from V and 3 bases from J, with 12 bases in between.

The chain joins TRBV9 to TRBJ2-2, with 7 bases matching TRBD1. This CDR3 has 16 residues. CDR1 and CDR2 (germline): SGDLS, YYNGEE. Unmatched junction bases numbered 7, after V lost 3 bases and J lost 2 bases. The CDR3 nucleotides read TGTGCCAGCAGCGGTAGGGGGACAGCCAACACCGGGGAGCTGTTTTTT. It is translated as CASSGRGTANTGELFF.

V and J are TRBV28 and TRBJ1-4; D is undetermined. CDR1 and CDR2 (germline): MDHEN, SYDVKM. CDR3 length: 14 residues. V was pared by 2 bases and J by 3 bases, with 7 bases between. The CDR3 reads CASSLPLANEKLFF. CDR3 in DNA: TGTGCCAGCAGTTTACCCCTTGCTAATGAAAAACTGTTTTTT.

For the CDR3, the DNA is TGTGCCAGCAGCCGGGGACAGTACACCTACGAGCAGTACTTC. This translates into CASSRGQYTYEQYF. The rearrangement joins TRBV7-2 to TRBJ2-7; 7 nucleotides align to TRBD1. Germline-derived CDR1 and CDR2 are SGHTA and FQGNSA. The CDR3 extends over 14 amino acids. V lost 5 bases and J lost 2; bases outside the gene matches: 6.

The rearrangement links TRBV11-1 to TRBJ2-1, with a weak D call TRBD1 (5 bases). The CDR3 covers 13 residues. Germline CDR1 reads SGHAT; CDR2 reads FQDESV (reference sequence). Between the trimmed V and J ends, which lost 1 base and 4 bases, there was a span of 5 bases. The CDR3 bases are TGTGCCAGCAGCTTAGACAGGTACAATGAGCAGTTCTTC. Amino acid sequence: CASSLDRYNEQFF.

This chain links TRBV19 with TRBJ2-1; 7 positions agree with TRBD1. Germline loops: CDR1 LNHDA, CDR2 SQIVND (reference sequence). CDR3 length equals 13 residues. The CDR3 sequence: CASVGQLYNEQFF. For the CDR3, the DNA is TGTGCTTCCGTGGGACAGCTATACAATGAGCAGTTCTTC.

This chain uses TRBV27 with TRBJ2-7, with D unresolved. V was trimmed by 2 bases and J by 3 bases, leaving 8 bases between them. The CDR3 totals 13 residues. Germline V CDR1 and CDR2: MNHEY, SMNVEV (reference sequence). The CDR3 sequence is CASSLTRGYEQYF. The CDR3 DNA sequence: TGTGCCAGCAGTTTAACGAGAGGCTACGAGCAGTACTTC.

The chain uses TRBV15 and TRBJ1-1; 7 nucleotides agree with TRBD1. This CDR3 has 15 residues. Germline loops: CDR1 LNHNV, CDR2 YYDKDF (reference sequence). V was pared by 3 bases and J by 4 bases, with 8 bases of the junction left unmatched. CDR3 residues: CATSSYRGGSTEAFF. The CDR3 DNA reads as TGTGCCACCAGCAGTTACAGGGGTGGTTCCACTGAAGCTTTCTTT.